The TCR beta chain described here comes from a study of blood T cell repertoires in COVID-19. Overall study: From the United States, Italy and Spain came samples of acute and convalescent COVID-19. The cDNA or gDNA used as material had been derived from T cells, B-cell-depleted T cells, or PBMCs.

Source study methods: Scientists estimated how many nucleated cells there were by amplifying reference gene primers. Repertoires were generated with immunoSEQ multiplex PCR, while TCRdb's copy carries only in-frame clones and drops some. V and J calls and clone size follow that table, whereas D and trimming were derived from the DNA. The sample has approximately 120,000 clones; around 87% are singletons. This CDR3 region has 15 residues. The germline V and J ends were trimmed by 5 bases and 4 bases, with 15 bases remaining between them. Germline CDR1 MNHEY, CDR2 SVGAGI. This clone was counted between two and nine times.

The source of this sequence is a man between 50 and 59 years old with acute or convalescent COVID-19. Sample: peripheral blood. This chain connects TRBV6-5 to TRBJ1-5; D is perhaps TRBD1 (6 bases). The DNA of the CDR3 is TGTGCCAGCAGTCCAACCCCGGACAGAAATCAGCCCCAGCATTTT. Protein: CASSPTPDRNQPQHF.